The source of this T cell receptor (beta chain) is a study of blood T cells in healthy people across ages. The sample providers were healthy Caucasian people from Russia, aged roughly 6 to 95. Combining a sample-barcoded 5' primer with a J-beta primer mix, a second PCR ran for roughly 7 to 12 cycles. MiXCR, run by TCRdb on the 5' RACE reads, gives a single entry per CDR3 protein. The sample shows some 800,000 distinct CDR3 sequences, approximately 25% of them seen only once. The CDR3 runs to 13 residues. Germline values: CDR1 MDHEN, CDR2 SYDVKM. Trimming took 3 bases from V and 4 from J, leaving 10 bases between them. This clonotype was picked up a small number of times. This same sample was also taken into another study, of T cells of mothers and their children. From that study: All donors were healthy and Caucasian; they were a few mothers and their six children. According to the study, all extracted RNA entered cDNA synthesis at roughly 1.5 ug per 15 ul. Overlap measured in related mother-child pairs was slightly, non-significantly higher than in unrelated pairs.

The genes are TRBV28 and TRBJ2-7, with D perhaps matching TRBD1 (6 bases). What was sequenced was blood. This TCR was sampled from a boy between 10 and 17 years old in good health. The CDR3 nucleotides read TGTGCCAGCAGTTTCAGACAGGTTTACGAGCAGTACTTC. Its protein product is CASSFRQVYEQYF.